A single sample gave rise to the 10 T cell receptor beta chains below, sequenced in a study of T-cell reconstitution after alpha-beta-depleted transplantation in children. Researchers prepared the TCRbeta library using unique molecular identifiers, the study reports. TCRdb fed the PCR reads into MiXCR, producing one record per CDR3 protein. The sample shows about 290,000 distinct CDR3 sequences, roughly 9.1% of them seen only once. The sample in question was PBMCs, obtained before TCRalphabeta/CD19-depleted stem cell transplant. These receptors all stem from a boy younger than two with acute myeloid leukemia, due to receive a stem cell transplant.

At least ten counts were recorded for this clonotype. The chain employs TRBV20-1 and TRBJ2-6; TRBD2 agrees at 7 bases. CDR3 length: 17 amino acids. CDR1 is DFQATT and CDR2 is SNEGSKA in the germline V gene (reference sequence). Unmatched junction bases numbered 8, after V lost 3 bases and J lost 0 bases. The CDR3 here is CSARAAGEYSGANVLTF. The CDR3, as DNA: TGCAGTGCTAGGGCGGCGGGGGAGTACTCTGGGGCCAACGTCCTGACTTTC.

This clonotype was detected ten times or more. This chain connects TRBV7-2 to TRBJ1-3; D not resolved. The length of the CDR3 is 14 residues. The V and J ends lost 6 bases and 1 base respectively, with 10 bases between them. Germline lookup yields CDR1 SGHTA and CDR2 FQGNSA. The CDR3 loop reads CASSVGKSGNTIYF. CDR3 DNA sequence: TGTGCCAGCAGTGTGGGGAAATCTGGAAACACCATATATTTT.

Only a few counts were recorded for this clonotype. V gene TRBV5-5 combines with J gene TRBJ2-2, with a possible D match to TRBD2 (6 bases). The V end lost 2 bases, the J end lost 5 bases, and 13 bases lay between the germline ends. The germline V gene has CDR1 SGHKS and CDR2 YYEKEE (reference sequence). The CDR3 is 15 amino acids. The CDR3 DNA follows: TGTGCCAGCAGCTTTGGGGTGGGGGGAACCGGGGAGCTGTTTTTT. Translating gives CASSFGVGGTGELFF. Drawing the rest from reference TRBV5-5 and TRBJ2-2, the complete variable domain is DAGVTQSPTHLIKTRGQQVTLRCSPISGHKSVSWYQQVLGQGPQFIFQYYEKEERGRGNFPDRFSARQFPNYSSELNVNALLLGDSALYLCASSFGVGGTGELFFGEGSRLTVL.

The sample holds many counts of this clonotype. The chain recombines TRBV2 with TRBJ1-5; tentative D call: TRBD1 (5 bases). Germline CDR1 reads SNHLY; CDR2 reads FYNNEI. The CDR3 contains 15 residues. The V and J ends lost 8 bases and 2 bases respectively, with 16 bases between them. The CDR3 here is CASVSEGRGNQPQHF. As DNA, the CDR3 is TGTGCCAGCGTCTCGGAGGGGAGAGGCAATCAGCCCCAGCATTTT. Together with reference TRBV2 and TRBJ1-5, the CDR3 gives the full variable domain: EPEVTQTPSHQVTQMGQEVILRCVPISNHLYFYWYRQILGQKVEFLVSFYNNEISEKSEIFDDQFSVERPDGSNFTLKIRSTKLEDSAMYFCASVSEGRGNQPQHFGDGTRLSIL.

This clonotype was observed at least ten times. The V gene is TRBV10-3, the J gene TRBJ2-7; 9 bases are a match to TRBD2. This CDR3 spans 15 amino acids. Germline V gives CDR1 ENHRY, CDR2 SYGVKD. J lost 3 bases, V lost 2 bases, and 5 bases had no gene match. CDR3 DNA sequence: TGTGCCATCAGTGAGGCTAGCGGGGCTTACTACGAGCAGTACTTC. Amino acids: CAISEASGAYYEQYF.

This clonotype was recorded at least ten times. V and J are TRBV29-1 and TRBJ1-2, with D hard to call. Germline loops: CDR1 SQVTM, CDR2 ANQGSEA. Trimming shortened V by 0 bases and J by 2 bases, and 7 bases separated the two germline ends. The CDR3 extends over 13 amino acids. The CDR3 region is CSVEDLQNYGYTF. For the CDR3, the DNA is TGCAGCGTTGAAGATCTACAGAACTATGGCTACACCTTC.

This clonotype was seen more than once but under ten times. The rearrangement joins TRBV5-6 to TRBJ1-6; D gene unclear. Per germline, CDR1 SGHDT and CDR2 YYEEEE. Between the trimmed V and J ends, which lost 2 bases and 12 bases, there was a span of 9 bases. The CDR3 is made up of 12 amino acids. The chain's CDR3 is CASSFLLEPLHF. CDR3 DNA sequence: TGTGCCAGCAGCTTCCTCCTCGAACCCCTCCACTTT. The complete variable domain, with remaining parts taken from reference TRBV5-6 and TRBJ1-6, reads DAGVTQSPTHLIKTRGQQVTLRCSPKSGHDTVSWYQQALGQGPQFIFQYYEEEERQRGNFPDRFSGHQFPNYSSELNVNALLLGDSALYLCASSFLLEPLHFGNGTRLTVT.

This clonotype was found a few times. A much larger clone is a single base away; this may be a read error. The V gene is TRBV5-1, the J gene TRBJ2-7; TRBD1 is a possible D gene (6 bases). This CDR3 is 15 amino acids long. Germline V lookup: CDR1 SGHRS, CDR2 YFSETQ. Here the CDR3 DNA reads TGCGCCAGCAGCTTACAGGGTTACAACTCCTACGAGCAGAACTTC. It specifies CASSLQGYNSYEQNF. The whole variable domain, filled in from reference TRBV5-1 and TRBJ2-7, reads KAGVTQTPRYLIKTRGQQVTLSCSPISGHRSVSWYQQTPGQGLQFLFEYFSETQRNKGNFPGRFSGRQFSNSRSEMNVSTLELGDSALYLCASSLQGYNSYEQNFGPGTRLTVT.

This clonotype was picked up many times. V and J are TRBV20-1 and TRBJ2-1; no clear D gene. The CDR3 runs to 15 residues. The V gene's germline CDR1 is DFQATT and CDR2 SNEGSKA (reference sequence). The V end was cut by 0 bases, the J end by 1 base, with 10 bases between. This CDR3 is CSARDVRFSYNEQFF. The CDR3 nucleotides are TGCAGTGCTAGAGATGTGAGGTTTTCCTACAATGAGCAGTTCTTC.

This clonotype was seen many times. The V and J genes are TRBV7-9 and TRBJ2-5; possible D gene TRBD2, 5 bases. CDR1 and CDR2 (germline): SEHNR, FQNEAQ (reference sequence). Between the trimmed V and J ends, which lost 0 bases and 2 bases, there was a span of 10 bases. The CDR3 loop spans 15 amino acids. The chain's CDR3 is CASSLATGYQETQYF. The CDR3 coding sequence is TGTGCCAGCAGCTTAGCGACGGGGTATCAAGAGACCCAGTACTTC.